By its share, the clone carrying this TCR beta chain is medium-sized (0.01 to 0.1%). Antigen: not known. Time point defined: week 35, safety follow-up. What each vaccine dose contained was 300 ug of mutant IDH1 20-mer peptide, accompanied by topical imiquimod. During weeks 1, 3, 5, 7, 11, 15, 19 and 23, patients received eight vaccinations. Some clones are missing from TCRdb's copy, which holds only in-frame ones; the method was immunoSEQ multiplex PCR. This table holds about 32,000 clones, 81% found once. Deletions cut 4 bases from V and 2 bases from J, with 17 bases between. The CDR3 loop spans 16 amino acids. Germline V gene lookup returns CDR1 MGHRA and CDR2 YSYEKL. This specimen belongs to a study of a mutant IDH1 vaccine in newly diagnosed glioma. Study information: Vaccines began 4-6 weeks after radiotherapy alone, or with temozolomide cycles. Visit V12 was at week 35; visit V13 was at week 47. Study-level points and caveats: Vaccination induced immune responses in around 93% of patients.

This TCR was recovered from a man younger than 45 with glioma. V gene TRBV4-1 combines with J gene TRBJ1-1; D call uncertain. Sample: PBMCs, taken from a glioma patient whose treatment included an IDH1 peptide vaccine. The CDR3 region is CASSPLLSTTNTEAFF. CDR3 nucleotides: TGCGCCAGCAGCCCGCTTTTGTCTACAACTAACACTGAAGCTTTCTTT.